The following is a T cell receptor (beta chain) sequence with its context. This clonotype has only a few counts. Its binding antigen is unknown. No quality values exist for individual bases; no much larger clone is one base distant. The listed sequencing device is Illumina NovaSeq 6000. TCRalpha and TCRbeta cDNA libraries were built by 5'RACE with constant-segment primers, adding sample barcodes and unique molecular identifiers. Trizol reagent was used to extract RNA from every sample. Library amplification was performed in two PCR steps, and a second sample barcode and Illumina TruSeq adapters were introduced in the second step. Sequencing of the libraries was done on an Illumina NovaSeq, producing 2 x 150 bp paired-end reads. For the original study's pipeline: With migec v1.2.7, reads were demultiplexed and then collapsed into UMI-guided consensus sequences. Using mixcr v2.1.11, UMI consensuses were aligned to TRA and TRB V and J templates and then assembled into clonotypes. Clonotypes were classified as expanded or contracted when called significant by both edgeR and NoisET, with noise models trained on biological replicates. For edgeR calls, the thresholds were a false discovery rate-adjusted p below 0.01 and a log2 fold-change of 1. As an exploratory analysis of dynamics, max-normalized trajectories of the 1000 most abundant clonotypes were examined with PCA combined with hierarchical clustering. Separately sequenced CD4+ and CD8+ repertoires were used to assign a CD4 or CD8 phenotype to each responding clone. Using fastp trimming at Q25 and MiXCR clonotype assembly, TCRdb reanalyzed the public sequencing data and kept in-frame beta chains. Rows are unified per CDR3 protein, each entry keeping the most common DNA and genes. The V and J calls here are based on TCRdb, not the publication. This sample holds under 110,000 distinct CDR3 sequences; about 15% were observed only once. The top ten clonotypes cover 25% to 35% of the sample.

There are 11 amino acids in the CDR3, from cysteine to phenylalanine inclusive. Only the CDR3 portion is preserved as DNA: 33 bases, with reading frame beginning at the first base. V is trimmed back by 7 bases and J by 8 bases, and the junction contains 4 bases that no gene match accounts for. According to the germline V gene, CDR1 reads SNHLY and CDR2 reads FYNNEI. The data derive from a study of T-cell memory formation after mild COVID-19 (dated by TCRdb to about 2021). About the study as a whole: TCR sequence clusters from the two donors were found to be largely donor specific. In a couple of donors, T-cell clones that expanded and contracted after mild COVID-19 were followed by sequencing TCRalpha and TCRbeta repertoires longitudinally. Two young, previously healthy adult volunteers made up the cohort, one male and one female.

Study-wide conclusions, independent of this receptor: From day 15 to 85, contracting clones showed balanced CD4/CD8 phenotypes, whereas a second wave of clones that expanded from day 15 to 37 leaned towards CD4+. Only a couple of mild cases were covered by the study, and larger cohorts that include severe cases with pre-infection samples were considered necessary. Contracting CD4+ clones were found mainly in CM and EM memory subsets, while CD8+ clones were enriched in EMRA. Whether the second-wave clones peaking on day 37 were SARS-CoV-2 specific was not confirmed. Some responding clones were detected in pre-infection memory, suggesting pre-existing cross-reactive memory T cells joined the SARS-CoV-2 response.

Ficoll-Paque density gradient centrifugation was the method used to isolate PBMCs. The receptor's source is an adult woman who had mild COVID-19 (a few samples of this study predate the infection). The sample titles of this study are shuffled in the database, so cell type and time point are left out; the donor was told from shared clones. The specimen sequenced was PBMCs or a T cell subset sorted from them (not recorded which). The chain employs TRBV2 and TRBJ1-1, with TRBD1 matching 7 junction bases. The CDR3 protein: CASNPGGEAFF. The nucleotide sequence reads TGTGCCAGCAACCCAGGGGGGGAAGCTTTCTTT.